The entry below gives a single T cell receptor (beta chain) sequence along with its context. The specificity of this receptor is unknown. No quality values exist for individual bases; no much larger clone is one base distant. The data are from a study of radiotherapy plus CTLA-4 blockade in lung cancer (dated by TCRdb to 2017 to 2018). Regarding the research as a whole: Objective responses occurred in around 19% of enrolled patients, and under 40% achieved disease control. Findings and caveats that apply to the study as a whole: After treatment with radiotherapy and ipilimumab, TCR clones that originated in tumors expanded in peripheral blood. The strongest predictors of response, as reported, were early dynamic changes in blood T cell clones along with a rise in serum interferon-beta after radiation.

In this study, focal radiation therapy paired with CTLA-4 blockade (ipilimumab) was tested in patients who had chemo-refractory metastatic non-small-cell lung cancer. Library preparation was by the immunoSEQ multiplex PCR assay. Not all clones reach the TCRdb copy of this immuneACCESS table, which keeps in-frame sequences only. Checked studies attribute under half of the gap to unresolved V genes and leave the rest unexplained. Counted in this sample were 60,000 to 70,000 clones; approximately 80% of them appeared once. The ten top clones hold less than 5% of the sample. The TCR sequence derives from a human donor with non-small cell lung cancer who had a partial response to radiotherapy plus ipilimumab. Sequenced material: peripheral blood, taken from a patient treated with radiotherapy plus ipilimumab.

The DNA is TGTGCCAGCAGTTTGAAGCGGACCGGGGAGCTGTTTTTT. This sequence encodes CASSLKRTGELFF. This chain is built from TRBV27 and TRBJ2-2; the D gene is possibly TRBD2, with 5 bases matching. CDR1 and CDR2 were assigned from the germline V gene (reference sequence) as MNHEY and SMNVEV. Trimming removed 3 bases from V and 5 bases from J, leaving 7 bases between the germline ends. The CDR3 runs 13 residues from the cysteine to the phenylalanine. Here the CDR3 DNA is all that survives: 39 bases in frame from base 1.